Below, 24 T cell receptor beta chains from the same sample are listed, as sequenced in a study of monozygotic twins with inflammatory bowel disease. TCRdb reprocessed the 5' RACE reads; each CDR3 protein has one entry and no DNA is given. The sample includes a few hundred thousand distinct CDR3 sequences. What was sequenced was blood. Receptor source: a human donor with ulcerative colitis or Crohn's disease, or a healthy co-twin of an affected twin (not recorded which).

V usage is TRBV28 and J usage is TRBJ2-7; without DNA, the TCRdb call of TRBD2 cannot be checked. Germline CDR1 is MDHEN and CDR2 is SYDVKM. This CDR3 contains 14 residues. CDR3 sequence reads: CASSRPESPYEQYF. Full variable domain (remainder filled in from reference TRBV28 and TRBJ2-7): DVKVTQSSRYLVKRTGEKVFLECVQDMDHENMFWYRQDPGLGLRLIYFSYDVKMKEKGDIPEGYSVSREKKERFSLILESASTNQTSMYLCASSRPESPYEQYFGPGTRLTVT.

The CDR3 here is CASSLLAGAGNEQFF. The V and J genes are TRBV5-1 and TRBJ2-1; TCRdb returns TRBD2, unconfirmable since there is no DNA. CDR1 and CDR2 from the germline V gene are SGHRS and YFSETQ. This CDR3 has 15 residues. Drawing the rest from reference TRBV5-1 and TRBJ2-1, the complete variable domain is KAGVTQTPRYLIKTRGQQVTLSCSPISGHRSVSWYQQTPGQGLQFLFEYFSETQRNKGNFPGRFSGRQFSNSRSEMNVSTLELGDSALYLCASSLLAGAGNEQFFGPGTRLTVL.

Here the CDR3 reads CASSREETQYF. The genes are TRBV28 and TRBJ2-5. The CDR3 consists of 11 residues. The germline gives CDR1 MDHEN, CDR2 SYDVKM.

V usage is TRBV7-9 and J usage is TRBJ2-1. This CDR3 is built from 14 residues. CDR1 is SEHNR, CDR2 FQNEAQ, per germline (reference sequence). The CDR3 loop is CASSLALGYVEQFF.

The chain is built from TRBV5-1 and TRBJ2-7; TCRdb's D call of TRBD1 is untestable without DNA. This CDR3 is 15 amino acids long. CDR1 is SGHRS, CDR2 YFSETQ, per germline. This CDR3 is CASSTGQGGPGEQYF.

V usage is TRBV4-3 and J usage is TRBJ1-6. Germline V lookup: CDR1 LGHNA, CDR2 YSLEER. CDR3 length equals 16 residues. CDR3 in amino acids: CASSPGARTPSSPLHF.

CDR3 region: CASSPGTVFFAEAFF. The J gene is TRBJ1-1, the V gene TRBV7-2; TCRdb reports TRBD1, a call that lacks DNA to check it against. The germline CDR1 and CDR2 sequences are SGHTA and FQGNSA. This CDR3 contains 15 residues. The variable domain in full, with the rest retrieved from reference TRBV7-2 and TRBJ1-1, is GAGVSQSPSNKVTEKGKDVELRCDPISGHTALYWYRQSLGQGLEFLIYFQGNSAPDKSGLPSDRFSAERTGGSVSTLTIQRTQQEDSAVYLCASSPGTVFFAEAFFGQGTRLTVV.

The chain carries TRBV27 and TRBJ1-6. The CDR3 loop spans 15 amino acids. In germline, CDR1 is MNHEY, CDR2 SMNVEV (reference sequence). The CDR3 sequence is CASSARRPGNSPLHF.

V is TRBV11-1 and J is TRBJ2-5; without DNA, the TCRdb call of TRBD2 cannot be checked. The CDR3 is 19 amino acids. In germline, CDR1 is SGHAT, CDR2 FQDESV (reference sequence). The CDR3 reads CASSFPGRAQPGYQETQYF.

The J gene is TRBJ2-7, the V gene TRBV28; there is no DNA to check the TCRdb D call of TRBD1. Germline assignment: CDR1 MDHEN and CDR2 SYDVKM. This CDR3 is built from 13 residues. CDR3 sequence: CASSSAGGDEQYF.

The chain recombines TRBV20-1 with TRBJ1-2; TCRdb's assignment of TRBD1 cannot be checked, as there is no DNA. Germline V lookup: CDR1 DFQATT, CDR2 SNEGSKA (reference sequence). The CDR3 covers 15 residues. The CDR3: CSARELDRVSHGYTF.

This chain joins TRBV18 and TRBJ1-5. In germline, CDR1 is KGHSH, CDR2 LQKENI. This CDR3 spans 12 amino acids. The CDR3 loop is CASSGLGQPQHF.

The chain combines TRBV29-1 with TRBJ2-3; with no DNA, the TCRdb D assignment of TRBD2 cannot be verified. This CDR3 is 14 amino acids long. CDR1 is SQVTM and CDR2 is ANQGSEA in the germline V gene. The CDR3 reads CSLRGGPSTDTQYF.

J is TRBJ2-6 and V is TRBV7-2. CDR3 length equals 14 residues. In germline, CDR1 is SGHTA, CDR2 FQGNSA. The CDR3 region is CASSIRSGANVLTF.

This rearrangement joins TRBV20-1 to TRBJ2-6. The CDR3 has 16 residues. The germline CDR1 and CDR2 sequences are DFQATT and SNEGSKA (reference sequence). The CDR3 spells CSASSGHTSGANVLTF.

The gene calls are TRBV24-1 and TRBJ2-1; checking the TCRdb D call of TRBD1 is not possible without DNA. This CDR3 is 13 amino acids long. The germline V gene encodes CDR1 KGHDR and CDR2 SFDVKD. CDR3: CATFGTGDNEQFF.

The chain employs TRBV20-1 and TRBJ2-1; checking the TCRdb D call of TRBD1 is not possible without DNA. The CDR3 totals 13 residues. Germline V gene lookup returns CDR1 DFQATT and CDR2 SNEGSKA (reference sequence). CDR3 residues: CSARPPGASEQFF.

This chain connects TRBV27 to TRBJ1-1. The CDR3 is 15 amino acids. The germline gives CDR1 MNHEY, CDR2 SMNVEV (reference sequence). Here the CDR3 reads CASSLLTHGSTEAFF.

The CDR3 loop is CSASAGGRLAGELFF. The chain combines TRBV20-1 with TRBJ2-2; as DNA is missing, the TRBD2 call by TCRdb cannot be tested. This CDR3 spans 15 amino acids. CDR1 DFQATT and CDR2 SNEGSKA come from the germline V gene (reference sequence).

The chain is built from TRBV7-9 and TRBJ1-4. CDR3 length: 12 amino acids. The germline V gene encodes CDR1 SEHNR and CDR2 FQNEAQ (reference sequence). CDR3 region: CASSSGYEKLFF.

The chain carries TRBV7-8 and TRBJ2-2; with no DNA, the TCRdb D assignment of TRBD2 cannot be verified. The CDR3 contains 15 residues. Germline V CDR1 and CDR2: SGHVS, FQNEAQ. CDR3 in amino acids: CASSPLAGVTGELFF.

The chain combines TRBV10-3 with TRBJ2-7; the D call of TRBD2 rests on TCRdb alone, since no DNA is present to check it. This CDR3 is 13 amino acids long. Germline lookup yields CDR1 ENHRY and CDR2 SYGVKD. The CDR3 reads CATKLAVSREQYF.

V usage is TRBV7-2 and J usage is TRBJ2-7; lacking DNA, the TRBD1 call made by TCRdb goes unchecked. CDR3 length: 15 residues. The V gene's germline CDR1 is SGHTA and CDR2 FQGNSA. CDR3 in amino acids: CASRYRDRVSYEQYF.

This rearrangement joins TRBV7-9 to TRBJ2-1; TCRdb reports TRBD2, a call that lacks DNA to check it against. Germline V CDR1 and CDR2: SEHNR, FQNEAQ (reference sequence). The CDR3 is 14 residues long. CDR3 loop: CASSSTSGHNEQFF.